Shown below are 12 T cell receptor beta chains from a single sample sequenced in a study of lymphopenia after photon versus proton radiotherapy. Generated by immunoSEQ multiplex PCR, the TCRdb table keeps only in-frame clones and is missing some. The table includes about 25,000 clones, roughly 86% detected once. The source material was peripheral blood, sampled from a patient treated with photon-based radiotherapy. All receptors come from a man aged 50 to 60 with gastric cancer.

The rearrangement joins TRBV5-6 to TRBJ2-5; the D is unclear. V lost 3 bases to trimming and J lost 0 bases, with 0 bases between them. The CDR3 is 11 amino acids. Germline-derived CDR1 and CDR2 are SGHDT and YYEEEE. CDR3 amino acids: CASSYQETQYF. Written as DNA, the CDR3 is TGTGCCAGCAGCTACCAAGAGACCCAGTACTTC.

This sequence joins TRBV7-6 and TRBJ1-5; D gene unclear. CDR3 length: 13 amino acids. The germline V gene has CDR1 SGHVS and CDR2 FNYEAQ. The V end lost 6 bases, the J end lost 7 bases, and 13 bases lay between the germline ends. This CDR3 is CASRQAPDQPQHF. CDR3 sequence (DNA): TGTGCCAGCAGGCAGGCACCCGACCAGCCCCAGCATTTT.

This clone has only one observation. The V call is TRBV5-6, the J call TRBJ2-3; 8 nucleotides match TRBD2. The germline gives CDR1 SGHDT, CDR2 YYEEEE. Losses at the gene ends were 0 bases for V and 6 bases for J; bases not matched to a gene: 6. The CDR3 runs to 15 residues. CDR3 DNA sequence: TGTGCCAGCAGCTTGGGAAGCGGGGGATGGGATACGCAGTATTTT. Translating gives CASSLGSGGWDTQYF.

The chain couples TRBV1 to TRBJ2-7; TRBD2, the table's D call, was not compared with the DNA. TRBV1 is a recognized pseudogene. This CDR3 has 17 residues. The CDR3 reads CTSSQVPRKPWSYEQYF. The CDR3 bases are TGCACCAGCAGCCAAGTCCCGCGGAAGCCCTGGTCCTACGAGCAGTACTTC.

The chain joins TRBV7-3 to TRBJ2-5, with D possibly TRBD1 on 6 matching bases. The V end lost 6 bases, the J end lost 5 bases, and 22 bases lay between the germline ends. Germline V lookup: CDR1 SGHTA, CDR2 FQGTGA. The CDR3 contains 16 residues. CDR3 in DNA: TGTGCCAGCAGGACCCCGGGCCGCGAAAGGGGGGAGACCCAGTACTTC. Translating gives CASRTPGRERGETQYF.

This rearrangement joins TRBV2 to TRBJ2-5, with 11 bases that match TRBD1. The germline CDR1 and CDR2 sequences are SNHLY and FYNNEI. J was trimmed by 1 base and V by 7 bases; bases with no gene match: 5. The CDR3 is 15 amino acids. This chain's CDR3 is CASISDRGRQETQYF. In nucleotides, the CDR3 is TGTGCCAGCATATCGGACAGGGGGCGCCAAGAGACCCAGTACTTC.

The CDR3 nucleotides read TGTGCCAGCAGCGCAGGGGGGCGCTGGGACAATGAGCAGTTCTTC. This gives the protein CASSAGGRWDNEQFF. This chain uses TRBV5-6 with TRBJ2-1; weak D call: TRBD1 (7 bases). The CDR3 totals 15 residues. Germline values: CDR1 SGHDT, CDR2 YYEEEE. Trimming stripped 4 bases from V and 5 bases from J, with 16 bases between.

The rearrangement links TRBV5-1 to TRBJ1-2; possible D gene TRBD1, 5 bases. CDR3 length equals 15 residues. Germline V gene sequence: CDR1 SGHRS, CDR2 YFSETQ. V was cut by 0 bases and J by 3 bases, with 12 bases left in between. The DNA for the CDR3 is TGCGCCAGCAGCTTGGCGGGGGTTGGGGACTATGGCTACACCTTC. The encoded protein is CASSLAGVGDYGYTF.

In this sample, this clone turned up once. The V and J genes are TRBV9 and TRBJ2-1; a weak D match, TRBD1 (6 bases). Germline V CDR1 and CDR2: SGDLS, YYNGEE. The CDR3 runs to 15 residues. Trimming took 0 bases from V and 8 from J, leaving 15 bases between them. CDR3: CASSVGVGAGHEQFF. CDR3 sequence (DNA): TGTGCCAGCAGCGTAGGGGTGGGGGCCGGACATGAGCAGTTCTTC. The full variable domain, in which reference TRBV9 and TRBJ2-1 provide the parts outside the CDR3, is DSGVTQTPKHLITATGQRVTLRCSPRSGDLSVYWYQQSLDQGLQFLIQYYNGEERAKGNILERFSAQQFPDLHSELNLSSLELGDSALYFCASSVGVGAGHEQFFGPGTRLTVL.

The V and J genes are TRBV18 and TRBJ2-7, with TRBD1 matching 7 bases. Trimming cost V 3 bases and J 5 bases; bases outside gene matches: 7. This CDR3 region has 14 residues. Germline loops: CDR1 KGHSH, CDR2 LQKENI. Here the CDR3 DNA reads TGTGCCAGCTCACCGTCACAGGGGATCCACGAGCAGTACTTC. Its translation: CASSPSQGIHEQYF.

The rearrangement uses TRBV2 and TRBJ2-3; tentative D call: TRBD1 (6 bases). Between the trimmed V and J ends, which lost 4 bases and 3 bases, there was a span of 11 bases. The CDR3 totals 14 residues. Germline CDR1 is SNHLY and CDR2 is FYNNEI. CDR3 DNA: TGTGCCAGCAGTGTGGGGGCATCGACAGATACGCAGTATTTT. Residues: CASSVGASTDTQYF.

This clone was seen once. The J gene is TRBJ1-6, the V gene TRBV11-1, with D possibly matching TRBD1 (5 bases). The CDR3 contains 15 residues. Germline assignment: CDR1 SGHAT and CDR2 FQDESV (reference sequence). Trimming left V 1 base short and J 1 base short, with 5 bases between. The CDR3 reads CASSLEGSYNSPLHF. CDR3 coding DNA: TGTGCCAGCAGCTTAGAGGGGTCCTATAATTCACCCCTCCACTTT.